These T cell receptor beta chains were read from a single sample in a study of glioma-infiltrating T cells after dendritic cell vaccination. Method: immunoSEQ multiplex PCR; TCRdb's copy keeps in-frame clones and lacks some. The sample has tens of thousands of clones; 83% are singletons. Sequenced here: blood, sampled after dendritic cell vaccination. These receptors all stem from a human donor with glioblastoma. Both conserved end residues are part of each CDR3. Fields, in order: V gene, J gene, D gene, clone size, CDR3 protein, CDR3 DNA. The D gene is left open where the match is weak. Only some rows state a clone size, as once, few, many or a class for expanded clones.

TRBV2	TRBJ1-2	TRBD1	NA	CASSGRTGWKYGYTF	TGTGCCAGCAGTGGGCGGACAGGGTGGAAGTATGGCTACACCTTC
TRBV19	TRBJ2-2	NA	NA	CASWGRGLFF	TGTGCCAGTTGGGGAAGGGGGCTGTTTTTT
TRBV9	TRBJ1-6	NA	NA	CASSSGGDSSYNSPLHF	TGTGCCAGCAGCTCGGGGGGGGATAGCTCCTATAATTCACCCCTCCACTTT
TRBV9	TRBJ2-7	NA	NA	CASSAGDGYEQYF	TGTGCCAGCAGCGCGGGGGACGGCTACGAGCAGTACTTC
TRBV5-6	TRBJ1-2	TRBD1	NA	CASSSGTGHGYTF	TGTGCCAGCAGCTCAGGGACAGGGCATGGCTACACCTTC
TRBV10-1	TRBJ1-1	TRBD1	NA	CATTYDRVDHTEAFF	TGCGCCACAACTTACGACAGGGTGGATCACACTGAAGCTTTCTTT
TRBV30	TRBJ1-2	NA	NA	CAWSVHAGVNYGYTF	TGTGCCTGGAGTGTACATGCAGGGGTTAACTATGGCTACACCTTC
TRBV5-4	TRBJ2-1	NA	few	CASSLSSGALVYNEQFF	TGTGCCAGCAGCTTGAGTTCAGGGGCCCTGGTCTACAATGAGCAGTTCTTC
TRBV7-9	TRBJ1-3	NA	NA	CASSLAQGNTIYF	TGTGCCAGCAGCTTAGCCCAGGGAAACACCATATATTTT
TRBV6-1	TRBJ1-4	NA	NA	CASSEDLSGGEKLFF	TGTGCCAGCAGTGAAGACCTATCGGGCGGGGAAAAACTGTTTTTT
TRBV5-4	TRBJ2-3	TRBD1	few	CASSQSGTASTEDTQYF	TGTGCCAGCAGCCAATCCGGGACAGCCTCAACGGAAGATACGCAGTATTTT